The 2 T cell receptor beta chains listed next were all sequenced from one sample in a study of T-cell reconstitution after alpha-beta-depleted transplantation in children. Unique molecular identifiers were used in preparing the TCRbeta library. A single record per CDR3 protein comes from TCRdb applying MiXCR to the PCR reads. This sample has some 120,000 distinct CDR3 sequences, with around 23% found just once. The sequences come from PBMCs, mostly from graft donor cells, collected 180 days after TCRalphabeta/CD19-depleted stem cell transplant. The receptors were gathered from a male patient aged 2 to 9 who had a stem cell transplant for chronic granulomatous disease, so the T cells may come from the graft donor.

This clonotype was counted many times. This chain links TRBV19 with TRBJ1-1; D not certain. The CDR3 is made up of 12 amino acids. V lost 2 bases and J lost 4, with 5 bases in between. CDR1 and CDR2 (germline): LNHDA, SQIVND (reference sequence). Written as DNA, the CDR3 is TGTGCCAGTAGTATACGGATCACTGAAGCTTTCTTT. Amino acid sequence: CASSIRITEAFF.

Turning to this clonotype: The germline gene is not matched at one end of the junction; a read error may be the cause. The rearrangement joins TRBV3-1 to TRBJ2-5; D is unresolved. From germline, CDR1 is LGHDT and CDR2 YNNKEL (reference sequence). The CDR3 is 15 amino acids. The CDR3 spells CACSQHLGTKETQYF. In nucleotides, the CDR3 is TGTGCCTGCAGCCAGCATTTAGGCACTAAAGAGACCCAGTACTTC.